Following are 20 T cell receptor beta chains from one sample sequenced in a study of blood T cell repertoires in COVID-19. TCRdb keeps only in-frame clones here, not all; method: immunoSEQ multiplex PCR. The sample includes about 180,000 clones, over 75% seen only once; the top ten take around 3%. Sequenced sample: peripheral blood. These receptors all stem from a man between 60 and 75 years old with acute or convalescent COVID-19.

This CDR3 is CATSREIIYNEQFF. The CDR3 coding sequence is TGTGCCACCAGCAGGGAGATAATCTACAATGAGCAGTTCTTC. This chain uses TRBV15 with TRBJ2-1; D not certain. Germline V CDR1 and CDR2: LNHNV, YYDKDF (reference sequence). This CDR3 contains 14 residues. V lost 3 bases and J 3 bases, leaving 9 bases between the germline ends.

The chain employs TRBV7-9 and TRBJ2-6; D not resolved. The germline V gene has CDR1 SEHNR and CDR2 FQNEAQ (reference sequence). The CDR3 runs 14 residues. Trimming took 6 bases from V and 0 from J, leaving 6 bases between them. In DNA, the CDR3 is TGTGCCAGCAGGTACAGCTCTGGGGCCAACGTCCTGACTTTC. It is translated as CASRYSSGANVLTF.

The V call is TRBV4-1, the J call TRBJ2-2; tentative D call: TRBD2 (6 bases). Per germline, CDR1 MGHRA and CDR2 YSYEKL. Trimming removed 6 bases at V and 5 bases at J, with 16 bases between. This CDR3 is built from 15 residues. CDR3 in DNA: TGCGCCAGCAGGCACACGGGAGTTAGAACCGGGGAGCTGTTTTTT. This gives the protein CASRHTGVRTGELFF.

The chain recombines TRBV7-9 with TRBJ2-1; 8 bases are a match to TRBD1. V shed 2 bases, J shed 5 bases, and the junction held 5 bases outside the gene matches. CDR1 and CDR2 (germline): SEHNR, FQNEAQ (reference sequence). The CDR3 runs to 15 residues. The CDR3 spells CASSLNRGFDNEQFF. The CDR3 nucleotides read TGTGCCAGCAGCTTAAACAGGGGGTTCGACAATGAGCAGTTCTTC.

This sequence joins TRBV27 and TRBJ2-1, with D perhaps matching TRBD2 (5 bases). Deletions cut 5 bases from V and 0 bases from J, with 11 bases between. Germline values: CDR1 MNHEY, CDR2 SMNVEV (reference sequence). This CDR3 has 15 residues. CDR3 sequence reads: CASSATRSSYNEQFF. The CDR3 region has the DNA TGTGCCAGCAGTGCCACTAGAAGCTCCTACAATGAGCAGTTCTTC.

V usage is TRBV7-2 and J usage is TRBJ2-3; D is ambiguous. CDR3 length: 12 amino acids. CDR1 and CDR2 from the germline V gene are SGHTA and FQGNSA. V shed 5 bases and J shed 2 bases, with 5 bases lying between them. CDR3 DNA sequence: TGTGCCAGCAGCGCCTACACAGATACGCAGTATTTT. Encoded protein: CASSAYTDTQYF.

The table lists this clone with a few counts. The chain carries TRBV27 and TRBJ1-2; TRBD1 is a possible D gene (6 bases). The CDR3 runs 15 residues. Germline V gene sequence: CDR1 MNHEY, CDR2 SMNVEV (reference sequence). V lost 9 bases and J lost 0, with 17 bases in between. This CDR3 reads CARGGAAQANYGYTF. CDR3 DNA sequence: TGTGCCAGAGGGGGGGCTGCTCAGGCTAACTATGGCTACACCTTC.

The rearrangement uses TRBV5-6 and TRBJ2-1; tentatively, D is TRBD2 (5 bases). V lost 6 bases and J 5 bases, leaving 12 bases between the germline ends. Per the germline V gene, CDR1 is SGHDT and CDR2 is YYEEEE. The CDR3 is 13 residues long. This chain's CDR3 is CASIFARDNEQFF. For the CDR3, the DNA is TGTGCCAGCATATTTGCGAGGGACAATGAGCAGTTCTTC.

The chain combines TRBV18 with TRBJ2-7; 7 nucleotides match TRBD1. The germline gives CDR1 KGHSH, CDR2 LQKENI. The ends lost 3 bases at V and 3 bases at J; junction bases unmatched: 11. There are 16 residues in the CDR3. The CDR3 protein is CASSPNRGFGGYEQYF. Written as DNA, the CDR3 is TGTGCCAGCTCACCCAACAGGGGATTCGGTGGCTACGAGCAGTACTTC.

This rearrangement joins TRBV11-1 to TRBJ1-1; TRBD1 might be the D (5 bases). Germline CDR1 SGHAT, CDR2 FQDESV (reference sequence). V lost 3 bases to trimming and J lost 2 bases, with 10 bases between them. CDR3 size: 14 residues. The DNA for the CDR3 is TGTGCCAGCAGCTTGTCCGACAGCAACACTGAAGCTTTCTTT. Its translation: CASSLSDSNTEAFF. Using reference TRBV11-1 and TRBJ1-1 for the parts outside the CDR3, the full variable domain is EAEVAQSPRYKITEKSQAVAFWCDPISGHATLYWYRQILGQGPELLVQFQDESVVDDSQLPKDRFSAERLKGVDSTLKIQPAELGDSAMYLCASSLSDSNTEAFFGQGTRLTVV.

The gene calls are TRBV7-6 and TRBJ2-7; D remains unclear. Trimming left V 2 bases short and J 0 bases short, with 11 bases between. CDR3 length equals 15 residues. Germline loops: CDR1 SGHVS, CDR2 FNYEAQ. The CDR3 is CASSLISGSSYEQYF. The CDR3 region has the DNA TGTGCCAGCAGCTTAATCTCTGGCAGCTCCTACGAGCAGTACTTC.

The genes are TRBV4-3 and TRBJ1-5; D possibly corresponds to TRBD1 (5 bases). V shed 0 bases and J shed 5 bases, with 17 bases lying between them. The CDR3 sequence is 17 residues long. Germline-derived CDR1 and CDR2 are LGHNA and YSLEER. The chain's CDR3 is CASSQDWSGRMDQPQHF. CDR3 coding DNA: TGCGCCAGCAGCCAAGATTGGTCAGGGCGGATGGATCAGCCCCAGCATTTT.

This chain joins TRBV6-5 and TRBJ1-2; D remains unclear. The CDR3 runs 13 residues. The germline V and J ends were trimmed by 0 bases and 8 bases, with 10 bases remaining between them. Germline V gives CDR1 MNHEY, CDR2 SVGAGI. The DNA of the CDR3 is TGTGCCAGCAGTTACTCGATCGGGAACGGCTACACCTTC. As protein: CASSYSIGNGYTF.

The chain is built from TRBV27 and TRBJ2-4; 7 bases agree with TRBD2. Trimming took 5 bases from V and 3 from J; bases not matched to a gene: 13. Germline V gives CDR1 MNHEY, CDR2 SMNVEV (reference sequence). The length of the CDR3 is 17 residues. The CDR3 protein is CASSRLGGRFDKNIQYF. Written as DNA, the CDR3 is TGTGCCAGCAGTCGCCTAGGCGGGAGATTCGACAAAAACATTCAGTACTTC.

J is TRBJ2-1 and V is TRBV30, with 11 bases identical to TRBD2. V was clipped by 2 bases and J by 6 bases; unmatched bases: 12. CDR3 length: 17 amino acids. Germline CDR1 GTSNPN, CDR2 SVGIG (reference sequence). The CDR3 loop is CAWSSRITSGSFNEQFF. Here the CDR3 DNA reads TGTGCCTGGAGTTCTCGTATAACTAGCGGGAGTTTCAATGAGCAGTTCTTC.

The gene calls are TRBV7-9 and TRBJ2-1; no definite D call. The CDR3 totals 15 residues. Germline lookup yields CDR1 SEHNR and CDR2 FQNEAQ (reference sequence). Deletions cut 1 base from V and 6 bases from J, with 13 bases between. CDR3 nucleotide sequence: TGTGCCAGCAGCTTAGACGTCTACGTGGTCAATGAGCAGTTCTTC. It translates to CASSLDVYVVNEQFF.

The CDR3 bases are TGTGCCAGCAGCCTCCGGACTGGCTACAATGAGCAGTTCTTC. It is translated as CASSLRTGYNEQFF. This rearrangement joins TRBV14 to TRBJ2-1; a possible D gene is TRBD2 (5 bases). Trimming took off 4 bases at V and 3 bases at J, with 10 bases between the two ends. Germline V lookup: CDR1 SGHDN, CDR2 FVKESK. The CDR3 consists of 14 residues.

The chain couples TRBV9 to TRBJ1-4, with D possibly TRBD1 on 6 matching bases. The CDR3 has 15 amino acids. Germline V gene sequence: CDR1 SGDLS, CDR2 YYNGEE. The V gene lost 4 bases and the J gene lost 7 bases, with 17 bases spanning the gap. CDR3 nucleotides: TGTGCCAGCAGCTCCCCAACAGGGACCTCTGAAAAACTGTTTTTT. Its translation: CASSSPTGTSEKLFF. The complete variable domain, with remaining parts taken from reference TRBV9 and TRBJ1-4, reads DSGVTQTPKHLITATGQRVTLRCSPRSGDLSVYWYQQSLDQGLQFLIQYYNGEERAKGNILERFSAQQFPDLHSELNLSSLELGDSALYFCASSSPTGTSEKLFFGSGTQLSVL.

This sequence joins TRBV19 and TRBJ1-1, with TRBD1 identical over 9 bases. V was clipped by 7 bases and J by 4 bases; unmatched bases: 10. Germline assignment: CDR1 LNHDA and CDR2 SQIVND (reference sequence). This CDR3 comprises 15 residues. This chain's CDR3 is CASTRTGEISTEAFF. DNA for the CDR3: TGTGCCAGTACCCGGACAGGGGAAATTTCCACTGAAGCTTTCTTT.

This clone has more than one count but fewer than ten. The chain joins TRBV7-6 to TRBJ1-1, with TRBD1 identical over 8 bases. The junction had 8 bases not matched to a gene; V was cut back by 5 bases and J by 6 bases. Germline CDR1 reads SGHVS; CDR2 reads FNYEAQ. This CDR3 has 14 residues. CDR3 region: CASSPRQGWAEAFF. The CDR3 region has the DNA TGTGCCAGCAGCCCCCGACAGGGGTGGGCTGAAGCTTTCTTT.